What follows are 21 T cell receptor beta chains derived from one specimen sequenced in a study of shared clonotypes between healthy human individuals. Repertoires were generated with immunoSEQ multiplex PCR, while TCRdb's copy carries only in-frame clones and drops some. This table has over a million clones, around 97% appearing once. Sequenced input: naive CD4+ T cells sorted from blood. The subset: CD45RA+ positively selected. The receptors shown here come from a man aged 25-40 years in good health.

This clone turned up a few times. The same CDR3 arises from other DNA sequences in this sample as well. The chain uses TRBV5-1 and TRBJ2-5; D not certain. Germline loops: CDR1 SGHRS, CDR2 YFSETQ. The length of the CDR3 is 14 residues. Trimming stripped 0 bases from V and 1 base from J, with 7 bases between. DNA of the CDR3: TGCGCCAGCAGCTTGGCAGGCGTCCAAGAGACCCAGTACTTC. This sequence encodes CASSLAGVQETQYF.

The CDR3: CASSQDASGRSYTQYF. The DNA for the CDR3 is TGTGCCAGCAGCCAAGATGCAAGCGGGAGAAGCTATACGCAGTATTTT. The J gene is TRBJ2-3, the V gene TRBV4-2, with 8 bases matching TRBD2. Germline V lookup: CDR1 LGHNA, CDR2 YNFKEQ. The CDR3 has 16 amino acids. With 0 bases clipped from V and 7 bases from J, the junction kept 9 bases outside the gene matches.

The V gene is TRBV9, the J gene TRBJ2-7; 9 bases align to TRBD1. Germline V gene sequence: CDR1 SGDLS, CDR2 YYNGEE. The length of the CDR3 is 14 residues. The V segment lost 3 bases and the J segment 5 bases; nucleotides outside the gene matches: 6. CDR3 bases: TGTGCCAGCAGCGCAGGACAGGGGCTCGACGAGCAGTACTTC. Translated, it gives CASSAGQGLDEQYF.

The chain recombines TRBV7-2 with TRBJ1-3; D unresolved. The CDR3 consists of 14 residues. With 1 base removed from V and 15 bases from J, the gap between germline ends came to 19 bases. CDR1 is SGHTA, CDR2 FQGNSA, per germline. DNA for the CDR3: TGTGCCAGCAGCTTAGGAGGTTCAGAGAGAGTTCGATATTTT. Its translation: CASSLGGSERVRYF. The complete variable domain, with remaining parts taken from reference TRBV7-2 and TRBJ1-3, reads GAGVSQSPSNKVTEKGKDVELRCDPISGHTALYWYRQSLGQGLEFLIYFQGNSAPDKSGLPSDRFSAERTGGSVSTLTIQRTQQEDSAVYLCASSLGGSERVRYFGEGSWLTVV.

The rearrangement joins TRBV29-1 to TRBJ1-1; possibly TRBD1 for D (6 bases). Looked up from germline, CDR1 is SQVTM and CDR2 is ANQGSEA. The CDR3 length is 14 residues. Deletions cut 6 bases from V and 3 bases from J, with 17 bases between. The chain's CDR3 is CSVLKYRVDTEAFF. CDR3 DNA: TGCAGCGTCCTGAAATACAGGGTCGACACTGAAGCTTTCTTT.

The V and J genes are TRBV7-9 and TRBJ2-2; 8 bases line up with TRBD2. Unmatched junction bases numbered 15, after V lost 7 bases and J lost 5 bases. The CDR3 is 17 residues long. Germline values: CDR1 SEHNR, CDR2 FQNEAQ (reference sequence). The CDR3 sequence: CASTLMVGTSVTGELFF. The CDR3 DNA follows: TGTGCCAGCACCTTGATGGTGGGGACTAGTGTAACCGGGGAGCTGTTTTTT.

J is TRBJ2-5 and V is TRBV5-1, with a possible D match to TRBD2 (6 bases). Trimming shortened V by 1 base and J by 4 bases, and 11 bases separated the two germline ends. CDR1 SGHRS and CDR2 YFSETQ come from the germline V gene. There are 14 residues in the CDR3. Here the CDR3 DNA reads TGCGCCAGCAGCTTGATGAGGGGAGGAGAGACCCAGTACTTC. Its protein is CASSLMRGGETQYF.

Points on this clone: One end of the junction varies from germline; a read error may be responsible. V is TRBV7-7 and J is TRBJ2-2, with D tentatively TRBD1 or TRBD2 (6 bases each). From germline, CDR1 is SSHAT and CDR2 FNYEAQ (reference sequence). The CDR3 has 15 residues. CDR3 residues: CASSLGGRGIGELFF. The CDR3 DNA follows: TGTGCTAGCAGCTTAGGGGGGAGAGGTATCGGGGAGCTGTTTTTT.

V is TRBV30 and J is TRBJ1-1; TRBD1 agrees at 7 bases. The CDR3 is made up of 13 amino acids. V lost 4 bases to trimming and J lost 4 bases; unmatched junction nucleotides: 6. Germline V gene data show CDR1 as GTSNPN and CDR2 as SVGIG (reference sequence). The CDR3 coding sequence is TGTGCCTGGACCCGGGGACAGACCACTGAAGCTTTCTTT. Translated, it gives CAWTRGQTTEAFF.

This clone has only one observation. V is TRBV28 and J is TRBJ2-7; TRBD2 agrees at 9 bases. V was clipped by 3 bases and J by 0 bases; unmatched bases: 9. CDR3 size: 17 residues. Per germline, CDR1 MDHEN and CDR2 SYDVKM. The CDR3 coding sequence is TGTGCCAGCAGTTTCTCACTAGCGGGCCAAGCCTCCTACGAGCAGTACTTC. This sequence encodes CASSFSLAGQASYEQYF.

In DNA, the CDR3 is TGTGCCAGCAGGAGGGTTTCTACAGATACGCAGTATTTT. Translated: CASRRVSTDTQYF. The chain employs TRBV7-2 and TRBJ2-3, with a possible D match to TRBD2 (5 bases). This CDR3 has 13 amino acids. CDR1 and CDR2 (germline): SGHTA, FQGNSA. V lost 6 bases, J lost 3 bases, and 10 bases lay in between.

The J gene is TRBJ2-5, the V gene TRBV18; D uncertain. Trimming removed 3 bases at V and 2 bases at J, with 13 bases between. The CDR3 loop spans 15 amino acids. Germline lookup yields CDR1 KGHSH and CDR2 LQKENI. This CDR3 reads CASSPFRTEQETQYF. For the CDR3, the DNA is TGTGCCAGCTCACCGTTCAGGACGGAACAAGAGACCCAGTACTTC.

The chain recombines TRBV11-2 with TRBJ2-7; D remains unclear. The CDR3 contains 15 residues. In germline, CDR1 is SGHAT, CDR2 FQNNGV. V was pared by 0 bases and J by 5 bases, with 14 bases between. CDR3 residues: CASSLDWALGDEQYF. CDR3 DNA: TGTGCCAGCAGCTTAGATTGGGCTTTGGGCGACGAGCAGTACTTC. The full variable domain, completed using reference TRBV11-2 and TRBJ2-7, is EAGVAQSPRYKIIEKRQSVAFWCNPISGHATLYWYQQILGQGPKLLIQFQNNGVVDDSQLPKDRFSAERLKGVDSTLKIQPAKLEDSAVYLCASSLDWALGDEQYFGPGTRLTVT.

The chain couples TRBV11-3 to TRBJ2-7; unclear D gene. Germline V gene sequence: CDR1 SGHNT, CDR2 YENEEA. This CDR3 is built from 13 residues. The V and J ends lost 3 bases and 3 bases respectively, with 9 bases between them. This chain's CDR3 is CASSFGRVYEQYF. CDR3 sequence (DNA): TGTGCCAGCAGCTTTGGACGCGTCTACGAGCAGTACTTC.

J is TRBJ1-2 and V is TRBV7-2, with a tentative D call TRBD1 (6 bases). Germline values: CDR1 SGHTA, CDR2 FQGNSA. Trimming stripped 5 bases from V and 4 bases from J, with 11 bases between. CDR3 size: 13 residues. CDR3 amino acids: CASSNRDTYGYTF. The CDR3 nucleotides read TGTGCCAGCAGCAACCGGGACACCTATGGCTACACCTTC.

This chain links TRBV5-4 with TRBJ2-3; TRBD2 matches 7 bases. The trim removed 0 bases at V and 6 bases at J, leaving 4 bases unmatched. From germline, CDR1 is SGHNT and CDR2 YYREEE (reference sequence). The CDR3 consists of 14 residues. The chain's CDR3 is CASSLERGGDTQYF. In nucleotides, the CDR3 is TGTGCCAGCAGCTTGGAGCGGGGTGGGGATACGCAGTATTTT.

This clone was seen once. The chain joins TRBV7-2 to TRBJ1-1; 7 nucleotides match TRBD1. The CDR3 spans 15 residues. Germline-derived CDR1 and CDR2 are SGHTA and FQGNSA. V gave up 7 bases and J gave up 1 base; unmatched junction bases: 9. The CDR3 is CASTQARGRNTEAFF. The CDR3 DNA is TGTGCCAGCACCCAGGCGAGGGGGCGGAACACTGAAGCTTTCTTT. Full variable domain (remainder filled in from reference TRBV7-2 and TRBJ1-1): GAGVSQSPSNKVTEKGKDVELRCDPISGHTALYWYRQSLGQGLEFLIYFQGNSAPDKSGLPSDRFSAERTGGSVSTLTIQRTQQEDSAVYLCASTQARGRNTEAFFGQGTRLTVV.

The chain combines TRBV2 with TRBJ2-7; D unclear. Trimming cost V 6 bases and J 2 bases, with 14 bases left between them. The germline V gene has CDR1 SNHLY and CDR2 FYNNEI. This CDR3 region has 14 residues. CDR3 protein: CASSRTVVAYEQYF. CDR3 DNA sequence: TGTGCCAGCAGCAGAACAGTCGTTGCCTACGAGCAGTACTTC.

The chain joins TRBV5-4 to TRBJ2-7; D not resolved. Trimming shortened V by 0 bases and J by 4 bases, and 5 bases separated the two germline ends. The CDR3 totals 12 residues. Germline loops: CDR1 SGHNT, CDR2 YYREEE (reference sequence). As DNA, the CDR3 is TGTGCCAGCAGCTTGGGGATATACGAGCAGTACTTC. This encodes CASSLGIYEQYF.

This chain uses TRBV5-4 with TRBJ2-7, with unresolved D. V was cut by 0 bases and J by 5 bases, with 12 bases left in between. The CDR3 contains 14 residues. Germline lookup yields CDR1 SGHNT and CDR2 YYREEE (reference sequence). CDR3 in DNA: TGTGCCAGCAGCTTGGTTGGTCCTGGCAACGAGCAGTACTTC. Its protein is CASSLVGPGNEQYF.

This clone was seen only once. V and J are TRBV4-1 and TRBJ1-4; tentatively, D is TRBD1 (5 bases). CDR3 size: 18 residues. V dropped 0 bases and J dropped 0 bases, with 14 bases sitting between them. CDR1 and CDR2 from the germline V gene are MGHRA and YSYEKL. The CDR3 region has the DNA TGCGCCAGCAGCCAAGATTCTTTCGACAGCGCAACTAATGAAAAACTGTTTTTT. This codes for CASSQDSFDSATNEKLFF.